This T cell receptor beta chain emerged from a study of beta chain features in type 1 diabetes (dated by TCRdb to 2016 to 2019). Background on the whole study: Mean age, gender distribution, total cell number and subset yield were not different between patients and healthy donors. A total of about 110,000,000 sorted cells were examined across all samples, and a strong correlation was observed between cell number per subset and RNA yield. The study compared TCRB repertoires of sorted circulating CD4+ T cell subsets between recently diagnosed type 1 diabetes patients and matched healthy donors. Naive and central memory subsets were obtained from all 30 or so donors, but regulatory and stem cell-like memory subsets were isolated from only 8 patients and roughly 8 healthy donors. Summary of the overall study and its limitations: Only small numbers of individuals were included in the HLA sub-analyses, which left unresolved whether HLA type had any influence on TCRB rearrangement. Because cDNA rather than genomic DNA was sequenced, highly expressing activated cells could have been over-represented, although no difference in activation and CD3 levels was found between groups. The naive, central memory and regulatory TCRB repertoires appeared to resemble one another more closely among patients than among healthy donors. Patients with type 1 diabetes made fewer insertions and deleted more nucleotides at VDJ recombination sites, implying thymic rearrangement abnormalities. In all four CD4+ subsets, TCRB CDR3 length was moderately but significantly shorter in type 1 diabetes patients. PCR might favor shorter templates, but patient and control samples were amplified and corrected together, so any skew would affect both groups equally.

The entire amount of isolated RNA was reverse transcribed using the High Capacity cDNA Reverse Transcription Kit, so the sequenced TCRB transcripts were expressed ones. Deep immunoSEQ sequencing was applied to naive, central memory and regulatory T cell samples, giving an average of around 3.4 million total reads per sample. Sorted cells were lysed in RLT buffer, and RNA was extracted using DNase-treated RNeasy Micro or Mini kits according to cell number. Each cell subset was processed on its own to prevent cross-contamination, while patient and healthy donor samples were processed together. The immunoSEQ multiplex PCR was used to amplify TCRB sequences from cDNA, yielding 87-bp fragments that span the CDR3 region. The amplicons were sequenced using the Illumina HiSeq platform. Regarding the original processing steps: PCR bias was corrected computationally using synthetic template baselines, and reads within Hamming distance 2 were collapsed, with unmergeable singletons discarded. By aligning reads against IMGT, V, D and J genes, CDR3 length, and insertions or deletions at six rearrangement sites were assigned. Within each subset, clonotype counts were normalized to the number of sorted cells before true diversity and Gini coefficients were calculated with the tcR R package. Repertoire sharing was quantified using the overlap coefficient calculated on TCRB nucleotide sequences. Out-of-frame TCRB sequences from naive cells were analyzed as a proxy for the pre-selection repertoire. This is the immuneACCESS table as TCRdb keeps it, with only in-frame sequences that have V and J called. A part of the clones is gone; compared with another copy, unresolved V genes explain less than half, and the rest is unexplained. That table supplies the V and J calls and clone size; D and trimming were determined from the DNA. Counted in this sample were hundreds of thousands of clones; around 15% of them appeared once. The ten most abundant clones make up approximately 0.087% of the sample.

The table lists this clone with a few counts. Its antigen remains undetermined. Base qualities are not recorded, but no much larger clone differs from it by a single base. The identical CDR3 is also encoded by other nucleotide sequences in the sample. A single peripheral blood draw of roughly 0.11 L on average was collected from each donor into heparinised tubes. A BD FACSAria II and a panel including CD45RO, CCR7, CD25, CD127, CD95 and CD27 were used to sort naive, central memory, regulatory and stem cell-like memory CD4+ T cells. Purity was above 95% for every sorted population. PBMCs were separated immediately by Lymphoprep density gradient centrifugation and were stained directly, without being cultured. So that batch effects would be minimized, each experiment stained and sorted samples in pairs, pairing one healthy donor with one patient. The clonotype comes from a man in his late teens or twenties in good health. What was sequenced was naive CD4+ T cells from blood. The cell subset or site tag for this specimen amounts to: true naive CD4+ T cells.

The CDR3 region has the sequence CASSSGTSGSTDTQYF. DNA sequence: TGCGCCAGCAGCTCGGGGACTAGCGGAAGCACAGATACGCAGTATTTT. The chain was built from TRBV5-1 and TRBJ2-3; 11 central bases correspond to TRBD2. Based on the germline V gene, the CDR1 and CDR2 sequences are SGHRS and YFSETQ. After removal of 3 bases from V and 0 bases from J, the junction retains 3 bases not matched to a gene. The CDR3 goes from the cysteine to the phenylalanine over 16 residues. Only CDR3 DNA remains: 48 bases, in frame from the first base.